A selection of T cell receptor beta chains follows, all from one sample in a study of T cells in Graves' hyperthyroidism and ophthalmopathy. In TCRdb, the multiplex PCR reads were re-called with MiXCR into one record per CDR3 protein. The data show some 460,000 distinct CDR3 sequences, around a sixth seen once. Sequencing used blood. These receptors all come from a woman in her late teens or twenties with Graves' hyperthyroidism. Both conserved end residues are part of each CDR3. A D gene is named only where the DNA matches it firmly. A clone size is listed for some rows: how often the clone was seen (once, few, many), or a class if it is expanded.

TRBJ1-5 TRBV3-1 many NA CASSQDGGSQPQHF TGTGCCAGCAGCCAAGATGGAGGGAGTCAGCCCCAGCATTTT
TRBJ2-1 TRBV5-1 many NA CASSLVAGQNEQFF TGCGCCAGCAGCTTGGTCGCCGGGCAGAATGAGCAGTTCTTC
TRBJ1-1 TRBV20-1 NA TRBD1 CSAFTGGNTEAFF TGCAGTGCATTTACAGGGGGCAACACTGAAGCTTTCTTT
TRBJ2-7 TRBV10-3 many NA CAISDGERQYF TGTGCCATCAGCGATGGAGAGCGGCAGTACTTC
TRBJ2-1 TRBV20-1 many NA CSAREGGYNEQFF TGCAGTGCTAGAGAGGGGGGATACAATGAGCAGTTCTTC
TRBJ2-1 TRBV12-5 many NA CASGLAYLGRRASSYNEQFF TGTGCTAGTGGTTTGGCGTACCTCGGGCGGAGGGCAAGCTCCTACAATGAGCAGTTCTTC
TRBJ1-1 TRBV6-1 many NA CASTADSLNTEAFF TGTGCCAGCACCGCGGACAGCCTGAACACTGAAGCTTTCTTT
TRBJ2-7 TRBV5-6 NA NA CASSGDLRQGIEQYF TGTGCCAGCAGCGGTGACCTGAGGCAGGGAATCGAGCAGTACTTC
TRBJ2-7 TRBV2 many TRBD1 CASGIQGHEQYF TGTGCCAGCGGAATACAGGGGCACGAGCAGTACTTC
TRBJ1-1 TRBV10-2 many NA CASSESQFNTEAFF TGCGCCAGCAGTGAGAGTCAATTTAACACTGAAGCTTTCTTT
TRBJ2-2 TRBV9 few NA CASSVVTSNTGELFF TGTGCCAGCAGCGTAGTTACTTCGAACACCGGGGAGCTGTTTTTT
TRBJ2-3 TRBV4-1 many TRBD2 CASSHETSGSDTQYF TGCGCCAGCAGCCACGAGACTAGCGGGAGCGATACGCAGTATTTT
TRBJ2-2 TRBV6-1 many NA CASSELNAGELFF TGTGCCAGCAGTGAGCTAAACGCCGGGGAGCTGTTTTTT
TRBJ1-1 TRBV5-6 NA TRBD1 CASTLTHRGGEAFF TGTGCCAGCACCTTAACCCACAGGGGCGGTGAAGCTTTCTTT
TRBJ2-1 TRBV2 many NA CASSVTLKSGSDEQFF TGTGCCAGCAGCGTAACCTTAAAGTCCGGGTCGGATGAGCAGTTCTTC
TRBJ2-5 TRBV15 many NA CATSTGHNQETQYF TGTGCCACCAGCACGGGACATAACCAAGAGACCCAGTACTTC
TRBJ2-5 TRBV4-1 few NA CASSRLLRETQYF TGCGCCAGCAGCCGTCTTCTCAGGGAGACCCAGTACTTC
TRBJ2-2 TRBV20-1 few TRBD2 CSAKGASGRASPGELFF TGCAGTGCCAAGGGGGCTAGCGGGAGGGCCAGTCCCGGGGAGCTGTTTTTT
TRBJ2-3 TRBV12-3/TRBV12-4 many NA CASSFEGDTQYF TGTGCCAGCAGCTTCGAGGGAGATACGCAGTATTTT
TRBJ2-7 TRBV27 once TRBD2 CASSPLAGGPRNEQYF TGTGCCAGCAGTCCATTAGCGGGAGGCCCACGGAACGAGCAGTACTTC